What follows is one T cell receptor (beta chain) and its context. Its specificity is unknown. CMV status came from CD4+ IFNgamma after overnight CMV lysate stimulation. After CD4 positive bead selection, the CD4-negative fraction gave CD8 T cells. Trimming stripped 0 bases from V and 5 bases from J, with 11 bases between. The V gene's germline CDR1 is LNHNV and CDR2 YYDKDF (reference sequence). The CDR3 is made up of 15 amino acids. These data originate in a study of naive and memory T cell subsets. Findings and caveats of the study: Possibly reflecting memory cells re-expressing CD45RA, a few larger clonotypes occurred in naive repertoires, especially CD8. From naive to CM, EM and EMRA, diversity decreased and Gini increased.

Both TRBC1 and TRBC2 were covered by a beta constant-region primer of two equimolar oligonucleotides. The ligated cDNA underwent four PCR rounds using SP2 and nested alpha and beta constant-region primers. MiXCR, run by TCRdb on the UMI-ligation and nested PCR reads, gives a single entry per CDR3 protein. The table records roughly 100,000 distinct CDR3 sequences, more than 12% of them present only once. Sequenced material: naive CD8+ T cells from blood. V is TRBV15 and J is TRBJ2-1; D is unclear. This receptor was identified in a human donor in good health. CDR3 protein: CATSRDRNRNNEQFF. In nucleotides, the CDR3 is TGTGCCACCAGCAGAGATCGAAACCGAAACAATGAGCAGTTCTTC.